This T cell receptor (beta chain) originates from a study of early T cells in non-severe SARS-CoV-2 infection (dated by TCRdb to the early 2020s). Regarding the research as a whole: Because TCR sequencing relied on bulk RNA taken from unsorted whole blood, pairing of alpha and beta chains was not possible. Points the paper makes about the study in general: VDJdb matching was skewed toward anti-spike CD8 responses and likely underestimated virus-specific expansions, missing private and CD4 specificities.

A case-control design nested within a healthcare worker cohort in London, UK, was used, with weekly nasopharyngeal swab PCR tests and blood sampling performed. Healthcare workers were recruited between 23 and 31 March 2020, during the week of the UK lockdown, and were followed weekly for up to roughly 15 weeks. This clonotype has ten or more counts. This clone's antigen is unknown. Base qualities are not recorded, but no much larger clone differs from it by a single base. The method was 5' RACE. Sequencing used a NextSeq 500. Unique molecular identifiers were attached to individual cDNA molecules in the TCR library protocol so that sequencing error and PCR bias could be corrected. Both TCR alpha and beta chains were sequenced, and tight co-correlation was observed between alpha and beta sequence abundances in each sample. Per the original workflow: Decombinator V4 was used to perform V gene, J gene and CDR3 annotation of TCR sequences. Expanded TCRs were defined as changing significantly between any two time points under a Poisson model with p below 0.0001. TCR abundances were normalised to the total number of TCRs sequenced in each sample and reported as counts per million. TRAV1-2 paired with TRAJ12, TRAJ20 or TRAJ33 defined MAIT TCRs, while TRAV10 paired with TRAJ18 defined iNKT TCRs. VDJdb, accessed 1 November 2021, was searched for CMV, EBV and SARS-CoV-2 annotated TCRs, excluding TCRs annotated for multiple antigens. The public sequencing data were trimmed at Q25 with fastp and processed into clonotypes with MiXCR by TCRdb, which kept only in-frame beta chains. For every CDR3 protein sequence, its rows merge into one entry that carries the most common genes and DNA. It is TCRdb's table, rather than the study itself, that gives the V and J calls and clone size. A total of tens of thousands of distinct CDR3 sequences appear in this sample, 10% of them only once. About 8.3% of the sample comes from the top ten.

CDR3 length: 14 amino acids, cysteine to phenylalanine. The entry retains the CDR3 DNA only, 42 bases that are in frame from base 1. At the junction V is shortened by 6 bases and J by 4 bases; bases outside the gene matches: 4. Reading the germline V gene gives CDR1 SNHLY and CDR2 FYNNEI. The sequence came from an adult who was a healthcare worker with PCR-confirmed SARS-CoV-2 infection or an uninfected control (not recorded which). The sequencing used whole blood, collected at baseline. The V and J segments used are TRBV2 and TRBJ2-1, and 9 junctional nucleotides match TRBD1. The nucleotides are TGTGCCAGCAGAGACAGGGGGAGGTACAATGAGCAGTTCTTC. The encoded protein is CASRDRGRYNEQFF. When the CDR3 is completed using the reference TRBV2 and TRBJ2-1 genes on either side, the full variable domain is EPEVTQTPSHQVTQMGQEVILRCVPISNHLYFYWYRQILGQKVEFLVSFYNNEISEKSEIFDDQFSVERPDGSNFTLKIRSTKLEDSAMYFCASRDRGRYNEQFFGPGTRLTVL.